Shown below are 18 T cell receptor beta chains from a single sample sequenced in a study of beta chain features in type 1 diabetes. Expressed TCRB transcripts were sequenced after all isolated RNA was converted to cDNA. The data were produced by immunoSEQ multiplex PCR, yet TCRdb's version contains in-frame clones alone and is incomplete. The sample includes about 110,000 clones, under 40% of them seen just once. Input material: stem cell memory CD4+ T cells from blood. The source of these receptors is a woman aged 18-30 years in good health.

This rearrangement joins TRBV12-5 to TRBJ2-1; D gene ambiguous. Per the germline V gene, CDR1 is LGHNT and CDR2 is FRNRAP. Trimming took 1 base from V and 5 from J, leaving 9 bases between them. This CDR3 contains 14 residues. This CDR3 is CASGLGILHNEQFF. The CDR3 region has the DNA TGTGCTAGTGGTTTGGGTATCCTTCACAATGAGCAGTTCTTC.

The J gene is TRBJ1-5, the V gene TRBV6-6; D not resolved. CDR3 length: 16 residues. Germline CDR1 MNHNY, CDR2 SVGAGI (reference sequence). V lost 2 bases, J lost 1 base, and 12 bases lay in between. The CDR3 is CASSYRTSGSNQPQHF. CDR3 nucleotides: TGTGCCAGCAGTTACCGGACCTCGGGGAGCAATCAGCCCCAGCATTTT.

The genes are TRBV13 and TRBJ2-7; possible D gene TRBD2, 6 bases. CDR3 length: 17 residues. Per the germline V gene, CDR1 is PRHDT and CDR2 is FYEKMQ (reference sequence). V was pared by 5 bases and J by 2 bases, with 22 bases between. In DNA, the CDR3 is TGTGCCAGCAGCGCCCATGGAGGGGAAACCGACCCCTACGAGCAGTACTTC. Encoded protein: CASSAHGGETDPYEQYF.

This sequence joins TRBV11-1 and TRBJ2-2; TRBD1 matches at 9 bases. The V segment lost 3 bases and the J segment 5 bases; nucleotides outside the gene matches: 7. In germline, CDR1 is SGHAT, CDR2 FQDESV (reference sequence). This CDR3 has 16 amino acids. The CDR3 loop is CASSFTSGTGTGELFF. The CDR3 bases are TGTGCCAGCAGCTTTACTTCCGGGACAGGGACCGGGGAGCTGTTTTTT. Full variable domain (remainder filled in from reference TRBV11-1 and TRBJ2-2): EAEVAQSPRYKITEKSQAVAFWCDPISGHATLYWYRQILGQGPELLVQFQDESVVDDSQLPKDRFSAERLKGVDSTLKIQPAELGDSAMYLCASSFTSGTGTGELFFGEGSRLTVL.

This clone has only a few counts. J is TRBJ2-7 and V is TRBV6-4; a weak D match, TRBD2 (6 bases). Per the germline V gene, CDR1 is MRHNA and CDR2 is SNTAGT. This CDR3 has 13 residues. Trimming removed 6 bases at V and 6 bases at J, with 15 bases between. The CDR3 region is CASSVEGGLEQYF. In DNA, the CDR3 is TGTGCCAGCAGCGTAGAGGGAGGCCTCGAGCAGTACTTC.

This chain uses TRBV5-4 with TRBJ2-5; D ambiguous. The germline gives CDR1 SGHNT, CDR2 YYREEE (reference sequence). The CDR3 totals 16 residues. V was clipped by 0 bases and J by 5 bases, with 17 bases between them. The CDR3 DNA sequence: TGTGCCAGCAGCTTGGAGGCCAGGCCCCCAACGGAGACCCAGTACTTC. Protein sequence: CASSLEARPPTETQYF.

This chain connects TRBV11-2 to TRBJ1-1; no clear D gene. There are 13 residues in the CDR3. Trimming removed 5 bases from V and 4 bases from J, with 11 bases in between. CDR1 and CDR2 from the germline V gene are SGHAT and FQNNGV. In DNA form, the CDR3 reads TGTGCCAGCAGCCCACGCGGAGGCACTGAAGCTTTCTTT. Amino acid sequence: CASSPRGGTEAFF.

The rearrangement links TRBV7-9 to TRBJ2-7; 8 bases fit TRBD1. Per the germline V gene, CDR1 is SEHNR and CDR2 is FQNEAQ (reference sequence). The CDR3 has 15 residues. J lost 2 bases, V lost 6 bases, and 9 bases had no gene match. DNA for the CDR3: TGTGCCAGCAGTCCAGGCGGGACAGGCACCTACGAGCAGTACTTC. Its protein is CASSPGGTGTYEQYF.

The chain is built from TRBV18 and TRBJ2-3; D gene uncertain. Trimming left V 4 bases short and J 6 bases short, with 8 bases between. The CDR3 spans 12 residues. CDR1 and CDR2 (germline): KGHSH, LQKENI. CDR3 residues: CASSRSPDTQYF. Written as DNA, the CDR3 is TGTGCCAGCTCACGGAGTCCGGATACGCAGTATTTT.

V and J are TRBV5-1 and TRBJ2-7, with 7 bases that match TRBD1. Germline V CDR1 and CDR2: SGHRS, YFSETQ. After removal of 4 bases from V and 0 bases from J, the junction contained 7 bases not matched to a gene. This CDR3 is built from 15 residues. CDR3 region: CASSKTGQISYEQYF. The CDR3 coding sequence is TGCGCCAGCAGCAAGACAGGGCAAATCTCCTACGAGCAGTACTTC.

This chain uses TRBV7-2 with TRBJ2-1; 7 positions agree with TRBD1. The CDR3 runs 14 residues. The V and J ends lost 0 bases and 5 bases, in that order; junction bases with no gene match: 1. CDR1 and CDR2 from the germline V gene are SGHTA and FQGNSA. The CDR3 region is CASSLAGTDNEQFF. Written as DNA, the CDR3 is TGTGCCAGCAGCTTAGCTGGGACAGACAATGAGCAGTTCTTC. Drawing the rest from reference TRBV7-2 and TRBJ2-1, the complete variable domain is GAGVSQSPSNKVTEKGKDVELRCDPISGHTALYWYRQSLGQGLEFLIYFQGNSAPDKSGLPSDRFSAERTGGSVSTLTIQRTQQEDSAVYLCASSLAGTDNEQFFGPGTRLTVL.

The table lists this clone with a few counts. This sequence joins TRBV11-2 and TRBJ2-3, with a tentative D call TRBD1 (7 bases). Trimming cost V 5 bases and J 3 bases, with 15 bases left between them. The CDR3 is made up of 15 amino acids. The germline V gene encodes CDR1 SGHAT and CDR2 FQNNGV. CDR3 bases: TGTGCCAGCAGCCTTCGACAGGGAGGAACAGATACGCAGTATTTT. This encodes CASSLRQGGTDTQYF. The whole variable domain, remainder taken from reference TRBV11-2 and TRBJ2-3, is EAGVAQSPRYKIIEKRQSVAFWCNPISGHATLYWYQQILGQGPKLLIQFQNNGVVDDSQLPKDRFSAERLKGVDSTLKIQPAKLEDSAVYLCASSLRQGGTDTQYFGPGTRLTVL.

CDR3 sequence: CAWSVGRGNEKLFF. CDR3 coding DNA: TGTGCCTGGAGTGTAGGCAGGGGGAACGAAAAACTGTTTTTT. The chain combines TRBV30 with TRBJ1-4; TRBD1 agrees at 7 bases. After removal of 0 bases from V and 8 bases from J, the junction contained 6 bases not matched to a gene. This CDR3 comprises 14 residues. In germline, CDR1 is GTSNPN, CDR2 SVGIG (reference sequence).

The CDR3 DNA sequence: TGTGCCAGCAGCTTGGGACTAGCGTCGGGATTCAATGAGCAGTTCTTC. Translated: CASSLGLASGFNEQFF. This chain connects TRBV5-4 to TRBJ2-1; 8 bases fit TRBD2. The CDR3 consists of 16 residues. The ends lost 0 bases at V and 6 bases at J; junction bases unmatched: 8. CDR1 SGHNT and CDR2 YYREEE come from the germline V gene (reference sequence).

This chain joins TRBV5-1 and TRBJ2-7, with D possibly TRBD1 on 5 matching bases. There are 12 residues in the CDR3. Germline CDR1 SGHRS, CDR2 YFSETQ. CDR3 sequence reads: CASKGPLYEQYF. In DNA form, the CDR3 reads TGCGCGTCAAAGGGGCCCCTCTACGAGCAGTACTTC.

This clone turned up a few times. The V and J genes are TRBV11-3 and TRBJ2-1; TRBD2 matches at 9 bases. The CDR3 spans 16 residues. The V gene end was trimmed by 10 bases and the J gene end by 12 bases; junction bases not matched to a gene: 22. Germline V gene sequence: CDR1 SGHNT, CDR2 YENEEA. CDR3 loop: CATRGGVREGPGGQFF. Written as DNA, the CDR3 is TGTGCCACCCGGGGCGGTGTGCGGGAGGGACCGGGGGGGCAGTTCTTC.

This clone appeared a few times. The rearrangement uses TRBV5-1 and TRBJ2-7, with TRBD2 matching 7 bases. Trimming removed 0 bases from V and 3 bases from J; junction bases left unmatched: 6. The V gene's germline CDR1 is SGHRS and CDR2 YFSETQ. There are 15 residues in the CDR3. This chain's CDR3 is CASSLGGAGFYEQYF. The CDR3 DNA reads TGCGCCAGCAGCTTGGGGGGAGCGGGATTCTACGAGCAGTACTTC.

The rearrangement joins TRBV29-1 to TRBJ1-2; D is perhaps TRBD1 (6 bases). Germline-derived CDR1 and CDR2 are SQVTM and ANQGSEA. The CDR3 length is 14 residues. V lost 2 bases and J lost 7, with 17 bases in between. The CDR3 protein is CSVEPVRGTSGYTF. CDR3 DNA sequence: TGCAGCGTTGAACCGGTTAGGGGGACGAGTGGCTACACCTTC.